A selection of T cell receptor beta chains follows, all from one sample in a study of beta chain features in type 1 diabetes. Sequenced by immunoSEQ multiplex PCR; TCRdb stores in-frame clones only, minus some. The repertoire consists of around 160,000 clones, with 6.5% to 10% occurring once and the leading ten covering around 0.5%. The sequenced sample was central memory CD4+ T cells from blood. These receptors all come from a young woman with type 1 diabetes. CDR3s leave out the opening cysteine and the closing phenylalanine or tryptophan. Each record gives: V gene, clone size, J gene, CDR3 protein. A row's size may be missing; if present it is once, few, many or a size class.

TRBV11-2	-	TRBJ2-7	ASSSTGLSYEQY
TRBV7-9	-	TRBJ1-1	ASSATSGGGLGAF
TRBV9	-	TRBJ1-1	ASSGGGAGLSRNTEAF
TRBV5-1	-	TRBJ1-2	ASSYATGQGTYGYT
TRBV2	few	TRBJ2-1	ASSLDRIYNEQF
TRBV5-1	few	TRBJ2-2	ASSRTGIGTGELF
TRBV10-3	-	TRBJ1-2	AIKGAANYGYT
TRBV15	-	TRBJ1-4	ATSRTQGAGEKLF
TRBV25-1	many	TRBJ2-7	ASSGGTGPYEQY
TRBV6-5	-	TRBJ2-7	ASRSLRGKGEQY
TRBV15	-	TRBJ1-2	ATPRTGANYGYT
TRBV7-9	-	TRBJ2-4	ASSSSQGAWDIQY
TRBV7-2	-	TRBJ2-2	ASSSDSTGELF
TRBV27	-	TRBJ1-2	ASSLRGARGYT
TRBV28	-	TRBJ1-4	AIAQIEGKLF
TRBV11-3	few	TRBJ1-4	ASSPGHSNEKLF
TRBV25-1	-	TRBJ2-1	ASSEWAGGTNEQF
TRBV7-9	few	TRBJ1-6	ASSFPQGNSPLH
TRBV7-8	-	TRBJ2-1	ASSLVSPSGRYNEQF
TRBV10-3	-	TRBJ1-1	AISDKTVNTEAF
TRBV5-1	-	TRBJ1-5	ASSLDSGNQPQH
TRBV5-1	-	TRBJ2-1	ASSSVAEPYNEQF
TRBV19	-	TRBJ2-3	ASNRGSTDTQY
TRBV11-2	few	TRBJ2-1	ASSQNNEQF
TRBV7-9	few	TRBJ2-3	ASSLAQGTDTQY
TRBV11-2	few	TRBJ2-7	ASSLFSGQGKNEQY
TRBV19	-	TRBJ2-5	ASSTGQAIQETQY
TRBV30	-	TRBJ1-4	AWNKGLGTVEKLF
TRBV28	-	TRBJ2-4	ASSQDRYQNIQY
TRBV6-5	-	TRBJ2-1	ASSWAPYNEQF
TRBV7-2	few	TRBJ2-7	ASSLAGQGVSTKQY
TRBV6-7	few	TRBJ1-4	ASSPDKVKGKLF